Sequencing of this T cell receptor (beta chain) was carried out in a study of tumor-infiltrating lymphocytes in primary liver carcinoma. Whole-study context: The study included patients who were men and women aged 30 to 69 years.

For each extraction, RNA and DNA were obtained together from approximately 20-30 mg of unsorted bulk tissue. TCR beta cDNA was made from roughly 450 ng total RNA with a constant-region primer. Slightly modified ARM-PCR with three nested multiplex PCR rounds yielded TCR beta libraries. TRBV1-TRBV30 forward primers paired with a C-beta reverse primer drove the first two PCR rounds, approximately 11 cycles each. TCRdb re-analysed the multiplex PCR reads in MiXCR, keeping a single row per CDR3 protein. The sample has 80,000 to 100,000 distinct CDR3 sequences, just over 65% seen once; the top ten hold 27%. V lost 6 bases and J lost 5; bases outside the gene matches: 18. The CDR3 has 17 amino acids. Germline-derived CDR1 and CDR2 are DFQATT and SNEGSKA (reference sequence).

The sample was tumor-adjacent normal liver tissue. This sequence was found in a man between 35 and 55 years old with primary liver carcinoma and hepatitis B virus infection. The gene calls are TRBV20-1 and TRBJ2-1; 8 positions match TRBD2. The DNA for the CDR3 is TGCAGTGCGAGGGGCCCTCTCGGAGCGGGAGAACACAATGAGCAGTTCTTC. Amino acids: CSARGPLGAGEHNEQFF.